The entry that follows covers one T cell receptor beta chain sequence. The clone's antigen remains unknown. Base qualities are not provided; no much larger clone lies one nucleotide away. As encoded in the germline V gene, CDR1 is MNHNS while CDR2 is SASEGT. From its cysteine to its phenylalanine, the CDR3 spans 14 amino acids. Of the read, only the CDR3 DNA is kept; its 42 bases are in frame from base 1. The junction shows trimming of 3 bases on V and 7 bases on J, and the gene matches do not reach 7 bases of it. Genomic DNA was isolated from the sorted cells so that the TCRbeta CDR3 region could be sequenced. TCRbeta CDR3 regions were sequenced using the immunoSEQ Assay. This immuneACCESS table, as held by TCRdb, lists in-frame sequences with V and J called but not all clones. Of the missing ones, under half trace to an unresolved V gene in checked studies; the others have no known cause. For this sample the table gives about 50,000 clones, of which roughly 84% were detected only once. The ten largest clonotypes hold less than 0.75% of the sample.

The source of the sample is a study of OX40 agonist ivuxolimab in advanced cancers. As for the study more broadly: The costimulatory receptor OX40 (CD134) was targeted by ivuxolimab, a fully human IgG2 agonistic monoclonal antibody. The paper describes the monotherapy dose-escalation part (N of about 52 patients) of the phase I trial of ivuxolimab. Prior anti-PD-1, anti-PD-L1 or anti-CTLA-4 therapy was permitted, and approximately 42% of dose-escalation patients had received checkpoint inhibitors. In the dose-escalation cohort, roughly 82% of patients were male, and the mean age was approximately 60 years with a range of roughly 23 to 79. The purpose of peripheral TCRbeta sequencing was to test whether ivuxolimab changed TCR sequence diversity and led to clonal T-cell expansion. Three dose-escalation patients achieved partial responses, one with hepatocellular carcinoma and two with cutaneous melanoma. Of the roughly 52 dose-escalation patients, hepatocellular carcinoma was present in 19, melanoma in some 15, renal cell carcinoma in 9 and head and neck cancer in 9. Intravenous ivuxolimab was administered to patients every 2 weeks at six dose levels: 0.01, 0.1, 0.3, 1.5, 3 and 10 mg/kg.

The full study reports these points: Low levels of normalized T-cell clonal expansion were also seen in some patients who did not respond. In partial responders in the 0.1-3.0 mg/kg groups, normalized peripheral clonal expansion was found to be among the lowest, especially among CD8+ T cells. At doses from 0.1 to 3.0 mg/kg, clonal expansion was seen in both CD4+ and CD8+ blood T cells between baseline and week 6. After ivuxolimab, CD8+ T cells had more expanded clones than CD4+ T cells on average. Antigen specificity was not determined for the clonally expanded peripheral T cells.

Patients with a history of autoimmune disease or receiving systemic immunosuppression were excluded from the trial. Peripheral blood for TCR sequencing was collected from all dose cohorts at baseline, on cycle 4 day 1, and on cycle 7 day 1. The samples were drawn from a first-in-human, open-label, multicenter phase I dose-escalation trial of ivuxolimab. Adults with locally advanced or metastatic head and neck squamous cell, hepatocellular, melanoma or renal cell carcinoma were enrolled in the trial. CD4+ and CD8+ T cells were sorted separately from peripheral blood before TCR sequencing. Sequencing used CD4+ or CD8+ T cells sorted from blood, obtained in a trial of the OX40 agonist ivuxolimab. The receptor was derived from an adult with an advanced solid tumor such as melanoma, head and neck, liver or kidney cancer. The chain couples TRBV6-1 to TRBJ1-1, with 8 central nucleotides matching TRBD1. CDR3 region: CASSDTQGAIEAFF. At the DNA level, the sequence is TGTGCCAGCAGTGACACGCAGGGGGCGATTGAAGCTTTCTTT.